This T cell receptor beta chain originates from a study of blood T cell repertoires in COVID-19. As for the study in general: Italy, Spain and the United States were the sources of the convalescent and acute COVID-19 samples. T cells, B-cell-depleted T cells, or PBMCs supplied cDNA or gDNA.

The CDR3 contains 13 residues. V was trimmed by 4 bases and J by 3 bases, leaving 8 bases between them. Germline lookup yields CDR1 MNHEY and CDR2 SVGAGI. How the authors handled the data: Reference gene primer amplification gave estimated nucleated cell counts. Produced via immunoSEQ multiplex PCR; TCRdb's table is partial and in-frame only. V, J and clone size are taken as reported in that table, and D and trimming were inferred from the DNA itself. The sample consists of about 46,000 clones, around 88% of them appearing once. The source material was peripheral blood. The chain recombines TRBV6-5 with TRBJ2-3; D is undetermined. This TCR was recovered from a woman of 80 years or more with acute or convalescent COVID-19. The CDR3 region has the DNA TGTGCCAGCAGTTCTTTACTTACAGATACGCAGTATTTT. This codes for CASSSLLTDTQYF.